This note documents a single T cell receptor (beta chain) sequence. The target antigen is unknown. CDR1 and CDR2 from the germline V gene are SGHRS and YFSETQ. The ends lost 6 bases at V and 2 bases at J; junction bases unmatched: 13. The CDR3 runs 16 residues. Primers included in the PCR were 60 Vbeta and 13 Jbeta primers. Only in-frame clones appear in the TCRdb table, and some are missing; sequencing was by immunoSEQ multiplex PCR. Of a few hundred thousand clones in the sample, 60% to 85% were seen once. The sample belongs to a study of cytomegalovirus exposure and HLA in healthy donors. Study results and limitations: In a later analysis, compared with equally common non-associated chains, HLA-associated beta chains were more expanded. Sequencing had likely introduced a cluster of highly shared sequence variants as an artifact.

The specimen sequenced was PBMCs. J is TRBJ2-7 and V is TRBV5-1, with 8 bases lining up with TRBD1. The sequence derives from a middle-aged man in good health and CMV-seronegative. The CDR3 nucleotides read TGCGCCAGCAACCCCCTTGACAGGGGCCCGACCTACGAGCAGTACTTC. Translated, it gives CASNPLDRGPTYEQYF. The full variable domain, completed using reference TRBV5-1 and TRBJ2-7, is KAGVTQTPRYLIKTRGQQVTLSCSPISGHRSVSWYQQTPGQGLQFLFEYFSETQRNKGNFPGRFSGRQFSNSRSEMNVSTLELGDSALYLCASNPLDRGPTYEQYFGPGTRLTVT.